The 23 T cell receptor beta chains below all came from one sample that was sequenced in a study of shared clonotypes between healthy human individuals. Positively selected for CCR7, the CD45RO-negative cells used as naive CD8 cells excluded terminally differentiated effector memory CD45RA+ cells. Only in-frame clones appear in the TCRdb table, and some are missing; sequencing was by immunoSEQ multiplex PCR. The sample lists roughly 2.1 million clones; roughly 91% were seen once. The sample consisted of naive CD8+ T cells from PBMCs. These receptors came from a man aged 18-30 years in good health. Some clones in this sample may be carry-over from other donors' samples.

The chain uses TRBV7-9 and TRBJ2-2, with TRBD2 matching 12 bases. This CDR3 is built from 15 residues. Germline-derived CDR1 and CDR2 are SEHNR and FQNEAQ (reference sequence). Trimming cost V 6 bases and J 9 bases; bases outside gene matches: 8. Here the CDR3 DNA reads TGTGCCAGCAGACGGACTAGCGGGACATCACGGGAGCTGTTTTTT. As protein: CASRRTSGTSRELFF.

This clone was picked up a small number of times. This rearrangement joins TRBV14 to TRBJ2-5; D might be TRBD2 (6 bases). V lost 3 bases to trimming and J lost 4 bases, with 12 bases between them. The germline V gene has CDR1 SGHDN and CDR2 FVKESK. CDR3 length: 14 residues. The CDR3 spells CASSHRLASETQYF. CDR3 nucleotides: TGTGCCAGCAGCCATCGTCTAGCGTCAGAGACCCAGTACTTC.

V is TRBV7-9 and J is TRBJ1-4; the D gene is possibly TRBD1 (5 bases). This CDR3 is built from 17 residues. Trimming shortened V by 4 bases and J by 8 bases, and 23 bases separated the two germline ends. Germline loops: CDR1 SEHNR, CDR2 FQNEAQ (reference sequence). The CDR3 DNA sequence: TGTGCCAGCAGCTCTCAACAGGTTTTCCCCTTTAGGGAAAAACTGTTTTTT. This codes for CASSSQQVFPFREKLFF.

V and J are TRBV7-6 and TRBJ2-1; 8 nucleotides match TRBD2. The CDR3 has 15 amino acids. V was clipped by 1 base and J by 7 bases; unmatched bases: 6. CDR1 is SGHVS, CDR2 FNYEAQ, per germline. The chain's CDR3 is CASSLGAGTSNEQFF. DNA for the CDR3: TGTGCCAGCAGCTTAGGGGCCGGGACTAGTAATGAGCAGTTCTTC.

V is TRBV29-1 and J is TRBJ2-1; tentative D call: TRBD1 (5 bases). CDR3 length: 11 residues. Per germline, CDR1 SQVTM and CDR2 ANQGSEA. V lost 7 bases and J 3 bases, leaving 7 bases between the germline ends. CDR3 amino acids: CSADSYNEQFF. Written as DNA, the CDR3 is TGCAGCGCCGACAGCTACAATGAGCAGTTCTTC.

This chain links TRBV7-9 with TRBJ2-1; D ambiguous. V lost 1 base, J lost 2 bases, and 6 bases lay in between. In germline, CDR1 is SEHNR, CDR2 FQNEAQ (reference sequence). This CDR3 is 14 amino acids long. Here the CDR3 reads CASSLEGAYNEQFF. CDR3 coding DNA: TGTGCCAGCAGCTTAGAAGGAGCCTACAATGAGCAGTTCTTC.

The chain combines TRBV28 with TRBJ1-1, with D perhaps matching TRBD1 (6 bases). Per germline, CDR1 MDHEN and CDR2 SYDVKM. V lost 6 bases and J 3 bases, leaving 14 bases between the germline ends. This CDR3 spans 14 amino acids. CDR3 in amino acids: CASRPNREDTEAFF. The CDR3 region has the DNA TGTGCCAGCAGGCCGAACAGGGAGGACACTGAAGCTTTCTTT.

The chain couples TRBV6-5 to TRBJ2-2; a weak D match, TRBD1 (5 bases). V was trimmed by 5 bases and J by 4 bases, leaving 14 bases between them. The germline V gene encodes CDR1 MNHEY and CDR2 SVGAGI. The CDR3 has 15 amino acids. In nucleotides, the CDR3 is TGTGCCAGCAGTAAGACAGTTTCTGTCACCGGGGAGCTGTTTTTT. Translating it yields CASSKTVSVTGELFF.

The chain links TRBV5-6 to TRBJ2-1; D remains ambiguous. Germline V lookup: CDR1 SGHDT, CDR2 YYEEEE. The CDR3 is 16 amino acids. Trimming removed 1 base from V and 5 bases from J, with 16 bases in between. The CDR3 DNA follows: TGTGCCAGCAGCTTGCTCCCATCCGGGCTAAACAATGAGCAGTTCTTC. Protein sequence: CASSLLPSGLNNEQFF. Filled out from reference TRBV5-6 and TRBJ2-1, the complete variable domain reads DAGVTQSPTHLIKTRGQQVTLRCSPKSGHDTVSWYQQALGQGPQFIFQYYEEEERQRGNFPDRFSGHQFPNYSSELNVNALLLGDSALYLCASSLLPSGLNNEQFFGPGTRLTVL.

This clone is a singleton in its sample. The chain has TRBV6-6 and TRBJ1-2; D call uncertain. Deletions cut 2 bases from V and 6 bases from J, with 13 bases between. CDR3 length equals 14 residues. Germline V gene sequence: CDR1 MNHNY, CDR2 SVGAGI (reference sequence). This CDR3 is CASSYNPTWDGYTF. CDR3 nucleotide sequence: TGTGCCAGCAGTTACAATCCGACCTGGGATGGCTACACCTTC.

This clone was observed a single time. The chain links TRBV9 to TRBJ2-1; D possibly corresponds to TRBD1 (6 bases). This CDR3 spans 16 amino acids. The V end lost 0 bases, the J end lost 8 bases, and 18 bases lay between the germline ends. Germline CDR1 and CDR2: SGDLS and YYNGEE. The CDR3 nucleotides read TGTGCCAGCAGCGTAGCTGGGGCCATACAGGGACATGAGCAGTTCTTC. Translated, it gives CASSVAGAIQGHEQFF. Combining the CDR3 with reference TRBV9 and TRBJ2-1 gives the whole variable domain DSGVTQTPKHLITATGQRVTLRCSPRSGDLSVYWYQQSLDQGLQFLIQYYNGEERAKGNILERFSAQQFPDLHSELNLSSLELGDSALYFCASSVAGAIQGHEQFFGPGTRLTVL.

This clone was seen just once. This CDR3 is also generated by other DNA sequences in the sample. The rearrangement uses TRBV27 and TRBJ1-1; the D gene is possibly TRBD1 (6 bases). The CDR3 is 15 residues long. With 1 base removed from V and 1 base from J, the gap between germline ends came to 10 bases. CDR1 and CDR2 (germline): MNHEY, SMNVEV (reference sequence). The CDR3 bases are TGTGCCAGCAGTTTATACTCAGGGGCGAACACTGAAGCTTTCTTT. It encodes CASSLYSGANTEAFF.

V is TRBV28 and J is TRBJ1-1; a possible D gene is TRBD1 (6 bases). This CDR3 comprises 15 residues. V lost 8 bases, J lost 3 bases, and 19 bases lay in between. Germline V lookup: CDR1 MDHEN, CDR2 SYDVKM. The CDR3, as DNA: TGTGCCAGCTCGCACCACCTAGGGGGAGACACTGAAGCTTTCTTT. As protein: CASSHHLGGDTEAFF.

This chain's CDR3 is CAITAGPQETQYF. DNA for the CDR3: TGTGCCATCACGGCGGGGCCCCAAGAGACCCAGTACTTC. The chain uses TRBV10-3 and TRBJ2-5, with D possibly being TRBD2 (6 bases). V was clipped by 7 bases and J by 1 base, with 10 bases between them. This CDR3 is 13 amino acids long. Germline assignment: CDR1 ENHRY and CDR2 SYGVKD.

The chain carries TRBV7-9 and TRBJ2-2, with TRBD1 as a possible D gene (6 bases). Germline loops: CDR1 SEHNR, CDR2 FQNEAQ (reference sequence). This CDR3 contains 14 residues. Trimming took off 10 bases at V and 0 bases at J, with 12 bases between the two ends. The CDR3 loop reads CATKTGTNTGELFF. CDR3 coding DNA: TGTGCCACCAAGACAGGAACGAACACCGGGGAGCTGTTTTTT.

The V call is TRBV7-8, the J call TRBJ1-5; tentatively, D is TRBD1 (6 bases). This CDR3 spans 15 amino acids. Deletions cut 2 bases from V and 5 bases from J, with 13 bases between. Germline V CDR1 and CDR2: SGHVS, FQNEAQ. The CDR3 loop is CASSLLLEGDQPQHF. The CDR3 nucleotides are TGTGCCAGCAGCTTACTTTTGGAGGGGGATCAGCCCCAGCATTTT. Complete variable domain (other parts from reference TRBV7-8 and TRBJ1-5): GAGVSQSPRYKVAKRGQDVALRCDPISGHVSLFWYQQALGQGPEFLTYFQNEAQLDKSGLPSDRFFAERPEGSVSTLKIQRTQQEDSAVYLCASSLLLEGDQPQHFGDGTRLSIL.

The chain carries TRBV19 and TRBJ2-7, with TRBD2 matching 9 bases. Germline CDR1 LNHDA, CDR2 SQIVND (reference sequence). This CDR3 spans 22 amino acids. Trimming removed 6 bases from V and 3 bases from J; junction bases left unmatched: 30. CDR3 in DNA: TGTGCCAGTAGCCTAGGGAGGCAAGCGGGAGGAGGTGAGGGAGGGCATGACTACGAGCAGTACTTC. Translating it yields CASSLGRQAGGGEGGHDYEQYF. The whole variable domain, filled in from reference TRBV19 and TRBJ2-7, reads DGGITQSPKYLFRKEGQNVTLSCEQNLNHDAMYWYRQDPGQGLRLIYYSQIVNDFQKGDIAEGYSVSREKKESFPLTVTSAQKNPTAFYLCASSLGRQAGGGEGGHDYEQYFGPGTRLTVT.

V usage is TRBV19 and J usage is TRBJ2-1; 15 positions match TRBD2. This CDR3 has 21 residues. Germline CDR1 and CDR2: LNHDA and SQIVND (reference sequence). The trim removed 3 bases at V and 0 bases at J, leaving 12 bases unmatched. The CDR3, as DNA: TGTGCCAGTAGTATTGGACTAGCGGGAGGGATGCCCCCCTCCTCCTACAATGAGCAGTTCTTC. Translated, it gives CASSIGLAGGMPPSSYNEQFF.

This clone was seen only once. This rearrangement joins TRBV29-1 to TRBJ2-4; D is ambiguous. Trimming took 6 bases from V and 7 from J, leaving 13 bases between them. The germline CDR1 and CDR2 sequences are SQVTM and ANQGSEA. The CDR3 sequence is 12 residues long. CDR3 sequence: CSVTSGMNIQYF. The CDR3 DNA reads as TGCAGCGTAACCAGTGGGATGAACATTCAGTACTTC. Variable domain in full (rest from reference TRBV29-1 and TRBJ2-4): SAVISQKPSRDICQRGTSLTIQCQVDSQVTMMFWYRQQPGQSLTLIATANQGSEATYESGFVIDKFPISRPNLTFSTLTVSNMSPEDSSIYLCSVTSGMNIQYFGAGTRLSVL.

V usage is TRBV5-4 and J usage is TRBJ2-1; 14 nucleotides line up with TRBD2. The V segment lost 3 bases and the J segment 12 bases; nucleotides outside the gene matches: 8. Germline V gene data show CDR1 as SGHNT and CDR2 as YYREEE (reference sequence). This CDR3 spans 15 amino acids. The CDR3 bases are TGTGCCAGCAGCTCCGAGGGACTAGCGGGAGACCGGCAGTTCTTC. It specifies CASSSEGLAGDRQFF.

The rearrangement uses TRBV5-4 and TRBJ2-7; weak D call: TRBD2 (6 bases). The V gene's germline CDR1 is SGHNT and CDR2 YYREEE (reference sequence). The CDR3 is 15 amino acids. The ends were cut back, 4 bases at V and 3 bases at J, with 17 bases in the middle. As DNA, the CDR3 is TGTGCCAGCAGCCCCACCCTCGGGGGAATCTACGAGCAGTACTTC. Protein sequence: CASSPTLGGIYEQYF.

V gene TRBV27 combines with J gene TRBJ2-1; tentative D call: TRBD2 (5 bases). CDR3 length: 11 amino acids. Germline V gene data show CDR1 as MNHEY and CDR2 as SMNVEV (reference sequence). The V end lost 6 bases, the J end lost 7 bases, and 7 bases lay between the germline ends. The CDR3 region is CASRLGNEQFF. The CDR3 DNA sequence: TGTGCCAGCAGACTAGGAAATGAGCAGTTCTTC.

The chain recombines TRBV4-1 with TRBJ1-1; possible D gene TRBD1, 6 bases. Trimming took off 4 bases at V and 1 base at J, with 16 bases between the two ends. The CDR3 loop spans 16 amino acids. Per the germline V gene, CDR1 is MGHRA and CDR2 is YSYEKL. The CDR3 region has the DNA TGCGCCAGCAGCCGGACAGTGATGGGAGCGAACACTGAAGCTTTCTTT. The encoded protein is CASSRTVMGANTEAFF.